The table lists the clone carrying this T cell receptor (beta chain) with a few counts. Antigen specificity is unknown. Per germline, CDR1 SGHRS and CDR2 YFSETQ. The CDR3 runs to 15 residues. The V and J ends lost 0 bases and 8 bases respectively, with 15 bases between them. This entry comes from a study of response to subunit inactivated influenza vaccine. TCRdb ran MiXCR on the RT-PCR reads and lists one entry per CDR3 protein. The data show about 700,000 distinct CDR3 sequences, 14% seen once. Study observations and caveats: The study's authors posited that every seasonal influenza vaccination enlists few new T cells.

The sequence came from a man between 50 and 59 years old who received an inactivated influenza vaccine. The V call is TRBV5-1, the J call TRBJ2-1, with D maybe TRBD1 (6 bases). This material consisted of PBMCs from blood, taken 14 to 15 days before vaccination. CDR3 residues: CASSLVTGFGDEQFF. CDR3 sequence (DNA): TGCGCCAGCAGCTTGGTCACAGGGTTTGGGGATGAGCAGTTCTTC.